These 25 T cell receptor beta chains originate from one sample sequenced in a study of blood T cell repertoires in COVID-19. Using immunoSEQ multiplex PCR, the repertoire was profiled, and TCRdb retains in-frame clones only, with some absent. The sample has 330,000 or so clones, around 90% seen once; the top ten hold roughly a tenth. The source material was peripheral blood. The receptors derive from a man between 25 and 39 years old with COVID-19, enrolled during active disease.

J is TRBJ2-1 and V is TRBV7-2; D unresolved. Germline CDR1 and CDR2: SGHTA and FQGNSA. The V end was cut by 1 base, the J end by 0 bases, with 7 bases between. The CDR3 length is 15 residues. CDR3 protein: CASSLGVSSYNEQFF. CDR3 nucleotide sequence: TGTGCCAGCAGCTTAGGAGTAAGCTCCTACAATGAGCAGTTCTTC.

The V and J genes are TRBV19 and TRBJ1-5; D ambiguous. The CDR3 consists of 12 residues. The germline gives CDR1 LNHDA, CDR2 SQIVND (reference sequence). V shed 3 bases and J shed 7 bases, with 7 bases lying between them. The CDR3: CASSIGAQPQHF. CDR3 in DNA: TGTGCCAGTAGTATCGGAGCCCAGCCCCAGCATTTT. Complete variable domain (other parts from reference TRBV19 and TRBJ1-5): DGGITQSPKYLFRKEGQNVTLSCEQNLNHDAMYWYRQDPGQGLRLIYYSQIVNDFQKGDIAEGYSVSREKKESFPLTVTSAQKNPTAFYLCASSIGAQPQHFGDGTRLSIL.

The chain uses TRBV19 and TRBJ1-2; 8 nucleotides match TRBD1. In germline, CDR1 is LNHDA, CDR2 SQIVND (reference sequence). This CDR3 has 16 residues. After removal of 4 bases from V and 6 bases from J, the junction contained 13 bases not matched to a gene. The CDR3 DNA is TGTGCCAGTAGTACAATACAGGACAGGGCGACGGATGGCTACACCTTC. Translation: CASSTIQDRATDGYTF. The whole variable domain, filled in from reference TRBV19 and TRBJ1-2, reads DGGITQSPKYLFRKEGQNVTLSCEQNLNHDAMYWYRQDPGQGLRLIYYSQIVNDFQKGDIAEGYSVSREKKESFPLTVTSAQKNPTAFYLCASSTIQDRATDGYTFGSGTRLTVV.

The chain uses TRBV11-2 and TRBJ2-5; D gene uncertain. The V end lost 2 bases, the J end lost 5 bases, and 6 bases lay between the germline ends. The CDR3 is 12 residues long. Germline V CDR1 and CDR2: SGHAT, FQNNGV. DNA of the CDR3: TGTGCCAGCAGCTTACTTCGGGAGACCCAGTACTTC. Protein product: CASSLLRETQYF. The full variable domain, rest sourced from reference TRBV11-2 and TRBJ2-5, is EAGVAQSPRYKIIEKRQSVAFWCNPISGHATLYWYQQILGQGPKLLIQFQNNGVVDDSQLPKDRFSAERLKGVDSTLKIQPAKLEDSAVYLCASSLLRETQYFGPGTRLLVL.

The V call is TRBV28, the J call TRBJ2-7; the D is unclear. The V gene's germline CDR1 is MDHEN and CDR2 SYDVKM. Trimming shortened V by 5 bases and J by 7 bases, and 12 bases separated the two germline ends. CDR3 length: 12 amino acids. For the CDR3, the DNA is TGTGCCAGCAGTCCACCCTATCTGGAGCAGTACTTC. This codes for CASSPPYLEQYF.

The chain recombines TRBV29-1 with TRBJ2-5, with TRBD1 identical over 8 bases. V shed 2 bases, J shed 5 bases, and the junction held 4 bases outside the gene matches. Germline V CDR1 and CDR2: SQVTM, ANQGSEA. This CDR3 spans 13 amino acids. CDR3 sequence (DNA): TGCAGCGTTGAACAGGGGGCACGGGAGACCCAGTACTTC. Residues: CSVEQGARETQYF.

This chain joins TRBV13 and TRBJ2-7; D may be TRBD2 (5 bases). V was clipped by 1 base and J by 1 base, with 5 bases between them. Germline V gene lookup returns CDR1 PRHDT and CDR2 FYEKMQ (reference sequence). This CDR3 spans 13 amino acids. This CDR3 is CASSLAGSYEQYF. The CDR3 DNA sequence: TGTGCCAGCAGCTTAGCGGGGTCCTACGAGCAGTACTTC.

The chain has TRBV12-5 and TRBJ2-6; 12 nucleotides agree with TRBD2. The CDR3 extends over 18 amino acids. Germline loops: CDR1 LGHNT, CDR2 FRNRAP. Trimming removed 5 bases from V and 3 bases from J; junction bases left unmatched: 8. The CDR3 DNA follows: TGTGCTAGTGGTATCGCTAGCGGGGGGGAGTTTGGGGCCAACGTCCTGACTTTC. It yields the protein CASGIASGGEFGANVLTF. The variable domain in full, completed from reference TRBV12-5 and TRBJ2-6, reads DARVTQTPRHKVTEMGQEVTMRCQPILGHNTVFWYRQTMMQGLELLAYFRNRAPLDDSGMPKDRFSAEMPDATLATLKIQPSEPRDSAVYFCASGIASGGEFGANVLTFGAGSRLTVL.

The chain uses TRBV9 and TRBJ2-3, with 7 bases identical to TRBD2. The CDR3 consists of 16 residues. The junction had 7 bases not matched to a gene; V was cut back by 0 bases and J by 3 bases. Germline V gene data show CDR1 as SGDLS and CDR2 as YYNGEE. The CDR3 protein is CASSVEGGSGTDTQYF. CDR3 sequence (DNA): TGTGCCAGCAGCGTAGAAGGCGGGAGTGGGACAGATACGCAGTATTTT.

In its sample, this clone was seen once. V is TRBV6-5 and J is TRBJ2-1; 9 positions agree with TRBD1. The CDR3 runs 14 residues. The junction had 6 bases not matched to a gene; V was cut back by 7 bases and J by 5 bases. Germline CDR1 reads MNHEY; CDR2 reads SVGAGI. The CDR3 loop reads CASIRGQGNNEQFF. CDR3 nucleotides: TGTGCCAGCATTCGGGGACAGGGAAACAATGAGCAGTTCTTC.

This clone was recorded once. The chain uses TRBV11-2 and TRBJ2-1; 14 bases are a match to TRBD2. The CDR3 runs to 17 residues. Germline CDR1 reads SGHAT; CDR2 reads FQNNGV. The junction had 4 bases not matched to a gene; V was cut back by 0 bases and J by 6 bases. CDR3 in amino acids: CASSLEGLAGVGNEQFF. CDR3 DNA: TGTGCCAGCAGCTTAGAGGGACTAGCGGGAGTAGGCAATGAGCAGTTCTTC.

The chain couples TRBV28 to TRBJ1-2, with 7 bases that match TRBD1. V trimming: 7 bases; J trimming: 4 bases; junction bases outside the gene matches: 9. The CDR3 runs 14 residues. Germline V gives CDR1 MDHEN, CDR2 SYDVKM. CDR3 in DNA: TGTGCCAGCACCCAAGGCGGGACAGCCTATGGCTACACCTTC. This gives the protein CASTQGGTAYGYTF.

The chain recombines TRBV5-3 with TRBJ2-2; 7 nucleotides line up with TRBD1. TRBV5-3 is designated an ORF whose function remains uncertain. The ends lost 5 bases at V and 1 base at J; junction bases unmatched: 11. This CDR3 contains 17 residues. CDR3 nucleotide sequence: TGTGCCAGAAGTAATCACGCCGGGACAGTGAACACCGGGGAGCTGTTTTTT. This encodes CARSNHAGTVNTGELFF.

The V and J genes are TRBV12-3 or TRBV12-4 and TRBJ2-7, with D maybe TRBD1 (6 bases). CDR3 length: 13 residues. V was clipped by 2 bases and J by 6 bases, with 11 bases between them. Here the CDR3 reads CASSLQGRGEQYF. The CDR3 DNA reads as TGTGCCAGCAGTTTACAGGGGCGCGGCGAGCAGTACTTC.

The chain is built from TRBV3-1 (or the pseudogene TRBV3-2) and TRBJ2-4; D call uncertain. Per the germline V gene, CDR1 is LGHDT and CDR2 is YNNKEL (reference sequence). The CDR3 consists of 17 residues. Trimming removed 0 bases at V and 2 bases at J, with 14 bases between. CDR3 DNA sequence: TGTGCCAGCAGCCAAGAAGGCGGCAGTGCGACCAAAAACATTCAGTACTTC. Translating gives CASSQEGGSATKNIQYF.

The rearrangement uses TRBV7-9 and TRBJ1-1; D unclear. The CDR3 sequence is 14 residues long. The V gene lost 1 base and the J gene lost 1 base, with 7 bases spanning the gap. Germline V CDR1 and CDR2: SEHNR, FQNEAQ (reference sequence). DNA of the CDR3: TGTGCCAGCAGCTTAGGATACTCGAACACTGAAGCTTTCTTT. Amino acid sequence: CASSLGYSNTEAFF. Full variable domain (remainder filled in from reference TRBV7-9 and TRBJ1-1): DTGVSQNPRHKITKRGQNVTFRCDPISEHNRLYWYRQTLGQGPEFLTYFQNEAQLEKSRLLSDRFSAERPKGSFSTLEIQRTEQGDSAMYLCASSLGYSNTEAFFGQGTRLTVV.

The genes are TRBV7-9 and TRBJ2-7, with TRBD1 identical over 9 bases. This CDR3 region has 15 residues. V shed 6 bases and J 4 bases; nucleotides not matched to a gene: 10. Per the germline V gene, CDR1 is SEHNR and CDR2 is FQNEAQ (reference sequence). The CDR3 sequence is CASRSTGGKIYEQYF. The DNA of the CDR3 is TGTGCCAGCAGATCCACAGGGGGCAAAATTTACGAGCAGTACTTC.

The genes are TRBV19 and TRBJ1-2, with 7 nucleotides matching TRBD1. The germline V gene encodes CDR1 LNHDA and CDR2 SQIVND (reference sequence). V gave up 5 bases and J gave up 4 bases; unmatched junction bases: 10. The CDR3 extends over 15 amino acids. The CDR3 reads CASSPTGPRGYGYTF. The CDR3, as DNA: TGTGCCAGTAGTCCGACAGGGCCCCGGGGCTATGGCTACACCTTC.

V gene TRBV7-6 combines with J gene TRBJ2-1; 9 nucleotides agree with TRBD1. CDR3 size: 15 residues. Looked up from germline, CDR1 is SGHVS and CDR2 is FNYEAQ. V gave up 5 bases and J gave up 8 bases; unmatched junction bases: 10. DNA for the CDR3: TGTGCCAGCAGCGGCGGGACAGGGTTTAACCATGAGCAGTTCTTC. It codes for CASSGGTGFNHEQFF.

This clone was seen a single time. The rearrangement uses TRBV2 and TRBJ2-2, with D perhaps TRBD1 (6 bases). CDR1 and CDR2 (germline): SNHLY, FYNNEI. The length of the CDR3 is 14 residues. Trimming cost V 6 bases and J 1 base, with 9 bases left between them. The CDR3 here is CASSSDRNTGELFF. The DNA of the CDR3 is TGTGCCAGCAGCTCGGACAGGAACACCGGGGAGCTGTTTTTT.

The chain uses TRBV5-5 and TRBJ1-4; perhaps TRBD1 as D (5 bases). Germline V gene lookup returns CDR1 SGHKS and CDR2 YYEKEE (reference sequence). Deletions cut 3 bases from V and 8 bases from J, with 14 bases between. The CDR3 sequence is 14 residues long. CDR3 amino acids: CASSSGTGGEKLFF. CDR3 sequence (DNA): TGTGCCAGCAGCTCCGGGACTGGCGGGGAAAAACTGTTTTTT.

The sample holds one count of this clone. The chain links TRBV6-2 or TRBV6-3 to TRBJ1-2; the match to TRBD1 covers 7 bases. This CDR3 has 16 residues. With V trimmed by 3 bases and J by 4 bases, 11 bases remained unmatched. Germline assignment: CDR1 MNHEY and CDR2 SVGEGT. CDR3 region: CASSYFWTGSSYGYTF. The CDR3 DNA is TGTGCCAGCAGTTATTTCTGGACAGGTTCGAGCTATGGCTACACCTTC.

This clone has a handful of counts. V gene TRBV27 combines with J gene TRBJ2-5; 7 bases fit TRBD1. The CDR3 sequence is 15 residues long. CDR1 MNHEY and CDR2 SMNVEV come from the germline V gene (reference sequence). The ends lost 7 bases at V and 5 bases at J; junction bases unmatched: 13. This CDR3 is CASTSYRTRGETQYF. The CDR3 DNA reads TGTGCCAGCACCAGTTACAGGACCAGGGGGGAGACCCAGTACTTC.

The chain links TRBV7-3 to TRBJ2-7; D call uncertain. The CDR3 length is 12 residues. The germline gives CDR1 SGHTA, CDR2 FQGTGA. Trimming left V 2 bases short and J 6 bases short, with 8 bases between. CDR3 protein: CASSLEVGEQYF. For the CDR3, the DNA is TGTGCCAGCAGCTTAGAGGTTGGCGAGCAGTACTTC. The variable domain in full, with the rest retrieved from reference TRBV7-3 and TRBJ2-7, is GAGVSQTPSNKVTEKGKYVELRCDPISGHTALYWYRQSLGQGPEFLIYFQGTGAADDSGLPNDRFFAVRPEGSVSTLKIQRTERGDSAVYLCASSLEVGEQYFGPGTRLTVT.

J is TRBJ2-7 and V is TRBV28, with TRBD1 matching over 7 bases. The germline V gene encodes CDR1 MDHEN and CDR2 SYDVKM. The V segment lost 6 bases and the J segment 5 bases; nucleotides outside the gene matches: 10. The CDR3 sequence is 14 residues long. This CDR3 is CASSYMTGHHEQYF. Here the CDR3 DNA reads TGTGCCAGCAGCTACATGACAGGGCACCACGAGCAGTACTTC.